Each of the 6 T cell receptor beta chains below was sequenced from the same sample in a study of post-analysis software for immune sequencing data. Study-wide results and caveats: Relative to controls, patients had five TRBV segments at higher frequency, with TRBV5-6, TRBV5-1 and TRBV20-1 among these.

Their target antigens are unknown. cDNA libraries of TCR beta carried unique molecular identifiers. TCRdb reprocessed the PCR reads via MiXCR and lists one record per CDR3 protein. This sample has some 890,000 distinct CDR3 sequences, with roughly 50% found just once. The source material was blood. These receptors all come from a girl aged 5-17 years with multiple sclerosis.

The chain carries TRBV12-3 or TRBV12-4 and TRBJ2-3, with 7 bases matching TRBD1. Unmatched junction bases numbered 19, after V lost 6 bases and J lost 13 bases. The CDR3 consists of 15 residues. Here the CDR3 reads CASRPTGMRADAEYF. CDR3 DNA: TGTGCCAGCAGACCGACAGGGATGAGGGCAGATGCGGAGTATTTT.

The J gene is TRBJ1-4, the V gene TRBV6-6, with unresolved D. Germline V gives CDR1 MNHNY, CDR2 SVGAGI (reference sequence). The CDR3 is made up of 16 amino acids. Trimming pared 0 bases from V and 4 bases from J, leaving 12 bases between. The CDR3 reads CASSYSMAGSNEKLFF. CDR3 DNA: TGTGCCAGCAGTTACTCGATGGCGGGAAGTAATGAAAAACTGTTTTTT.

Concerning this clonotype: Because the CDR3 is missing its conserved closing phenylalanine or tryptophan, this is likely a read error. V and J are TRBV12-3 or TRBV12-4 and TRBJ2-3; the D is unclear. The CDR3 is 14 amino acids. V was trimmed by 4 bases and J by 0 bases, leaving 8 bases between them. CDR3 sequence: CASSYAPSTDTQYS. The CDR3, as DNA: TGTGCCAGCAGTTATGCACCGAGCACAGATACGCAGTATTCT.

This clonotype was counted only a few times. The genes are TRBV20-1 and TRBJ2-5, with D perhaps being TRBD1 or TRBD2 (6 bases each). The J call may be faulty, since TRBJ2-7 better matches the DNA end. The length of the CDR3 is 15 residues. Looked up from germline, CDR1 is DFQATT and CDR2 is SNEGSKA (reference sequence). This CDR3 is CSARVYRADYYEQYF. The DNA of the CDR3 is TGCAGTGCTAGAGTGTACAGGGCGGACTACTACGAGCAGTACTTC.

This sequence joins TRBV5-1 and TRBJ2-7; 7 bases are shared with TRBD2. Judging by the DNA end, TRBJ2-5 fits better; the J call may be wrong. The germline V gene has CDR1 SGHRS and CDR2 YFSETQ. CDR3 length: 14 residues. CDR3 residues: CASRSGREGETQYF. The CDR3 DNA sequence: TGCGCCAGCCGTTCGGGCAGGGAGGGAGAGACCCAGTACTTC.

The rearrangement joins TRBV20-1 to TRBJ1-5; TRBD1 is a possible D gene (6 bases). CDR3 length: 13 residues. Germline CDR1 DFQATT, CDR2 SNEGSKA (reference sequence). Trimming took 5 bases from V and 7 from J, leaving 15 bases between them. The CDR3 sequence: CSAQTGIEQPQHF. CDR3 DNA sequence: TGCAGTGCTCAAACAGGGATAGAACAGCCCCAGCATTTT.